Listed below are T cell receptor beta chains from one sample, sequenced in a study of post-analysis software for immune sequencing data. MiXCR, run by TCRdb on the PCR reads, gives a single entry per CDR3 protein. The sample holds about 200,000 distinct CDR3 sequences, around 30% seen once. Specimen: blood. The receptors shown here come from a girl under 18 with multiple sclerosis. Both conserved end residues are part of each CDR3. Fields, in order: V gene, J gene, D gene, clone size, CDR3 protein, CDR3 DNA. D genes are given only for firm matches. Size is omitted from some rows. Given values are once, few, many or a class for expanded clones.

v_gene: TRBV20-1
j_gene: TRBJ2-7
d_gene: TRBD1
abundance: many
CDR3aa: CSAGGQGASYEQYF
CDR3nt: TGCAGTGCTGGCGGACAGGGGGCTTCCTACGAGCAGTACTTC

v_gene: TRBV18
j_gene: TRBJ2-1
d_gene: TRBD1
abundance: once
CDR3aa: CASSPTGNSYNEQFF
CDR3nt: TGTGCCAGCTCACCGACAGGGAACTCCTACAATGAGCAGTTCTTC

v_gene: TRBV7-2
j_gene: TRBJ2-5
d_gene: TRBD2
abundance: many
CDR3aa: CASSSLAGGRRTQYF
CDR3nt: TGTGCCAGCAGCTCGCTAGCGGGAGGGCGCCGGACCCAGTACTTC

v_gene: TRBV20-1
j_gene: TRBJ2-3
d_gene: TRBD2
abundance: many
CDR3aa: CRASGGSTDTQYF
CDR3nt: TGCAGAGCTAGCGGAGGTAGCACAGATACGCAGTATTTT

v_gene: TRBV12-3/TRBV12-4
j_gene: TRBJ2-3
d_gene: .
abundance: .
CDR3aa: CASSYDRSTDTQYF
CDR3nt: TGTGCCAGCAGTTACGACAGGTCGACAGATACGCAGTATTTT

v_gene: TRBV28
j_gene: TRBJ2-5
d_gene: .
abundance: many
CDR3aa: CASSPSRGQETQYF
CDR3nt: TGTGCCAGCAGCCCATCCCGGGGTCAAGAGACCCAGTACTTC

v_gene: TRBV11-2
j_gene: TRBJ2-5
d_gene: .
abundance: many
CDR3aa: CASSPRTQETQYF
CDR3nt: TGTGCCAGCAGCCCCCGGACCCAAGAGACCCAGTACTTC

v_gene: TRBV12-3/TRBV12-4
j_gene: TRBJ1-2
d_gene: .
abundance: many
CDR3aa: CASSFQGNGGYTF
CDR3nt: TGTGCCAGCAGTTTCCAGGGGAACGGAGGCTACACCTTC

v_gene: TRBV6-6
j_gene: TRBJ2-3
d_gene: .
abundance: few
CDR3aa: CAGSYFGPDTQYF
CDR3nt: .

v_gene: TRBV12-3/TRBV12-4
j_gene: TRBJ2-2
d_gene: TRBD2
abundance: .
CDR3aa: CASSFGVAGAVELFF
CDR3nt: TGTGCCAGCAGTTTCGGGGTAGCGGGAGCGGTGGAGCTGTTTTTT

v_gene: TRBV20-1
j_gene: TRBJ2-1
d_gene: .
abundance: few
CDR3aa: CSARKPPSPVEQFF
CDR3nt: TGCAGTGCTAGAAAACCTCCATCTCCGGTTGAGCAGTTCTTC

v_gene: TRBV20-1
j_gene: TRBJ2-2
d_gene: TRBD2
abundance: .
CDR3aa: CSARTSGVTGELFF
CDR3nt: TGCAGTGCTAGGACTAGCGGAGTCACCGGGGAGCTGTTTTTT

v_gene: TRBV7-2
j_gene: TRBJ2-5
d_gene: TRBD2
abundance: .
CDR3aa: CASSFVGGGETQYF
CDR3nt: TGTGCCAGCAGCTTTGTCGGGGGAGGGGAGACCCAGTACTTC

v_gene: TRBV5-5
j_gene: TRBJ1-5
d_gene: .
abundance: many
CDR3aa: CASSLDSQQPQHF
CDR3nt: TGTGCCAGCAGCTTGGACAGTCAGCAGCCCCAGCATTTT

v_gene: TRBV5-1
j_gene: TRBJ1-2
d_gene: TRBD1
abundance: many
CDR3aa: CASSGTGENYGYTF
CDR3nt: TGCGCCAGCAGCGGGACAGGGGAAAACTATGGCTACACCTTC

v_gene: TRBV24-1
j_gene: TRBJ2-1
d_gene: TRBD1
abundance: .
CDR3aa: CATSDPGQGGTYGQFF
CDR3nt: TGTGCCACCAGTGACCCGGGACAGGGAGGTACATATGGGCAGTTCTTC

v_gene: TRBV21-1
j_gene: TRBJ2-3
d_gene: .
abundance: .
CDR3aa: CASSKGLAGGPDTQYF
CDR3nt: TGTGCCAGCAGCAAAGGACTAGCGGGGGGGCCAGATACGCAGTATTTT

v_gene: TRBV11-2
j_gene: TRBJ1-6
d_gene: .
abundance: .
CDR3aa: CASSLWDGANSPLHF
CDR3nt: TGTGCCAGCAGCTTATGGGATGGGGCAAATTCACCCCTCCACTTT

v_gene: TRBV5-1
j_gene: TRBJ2-1
d_gene: TRBD1
abundance: .
CDR3aa: CASSLVTTGGIDEQFF
CDR3nt: TGCGCCAGCAGCCTGGTAACGACAGGGGGGATCGATGAGCAGTTCTTC

v_gene: TRBV28
j_gene: TRBJ2-1
d_gene: TRBD2
abundance: few
CDR3aa: CASSLGGSKNEQFF
CDR3nt: TGTGCCAGCAGTTTGGGCGGGAGTAAGAATGAGCAGTTCTTC

v_gene: TRBV18
j_gene: TRBJ2-3
d_gene: .
abundance: many
CDR3aa: CASSPPITDTQYF
CDR3nt: TGTGCCAGCTCACCACCAATCACAGATACGCAGTATTTT

v_gene: TRBV29-1
j_gene: TRBJ2-3
d_gene: TRBD1
abundance: .
CDR3aa: CSVGDRGGDTQYF
CDR3nt: TGCAGCGTGGGGGACAGGGGTGGAGATACGCAGTATTTT

v_gene: TRBV2
j_gene: TRBJ2-5
d_gene: TRBD2
abundance: few
CDR3aa: CASSVLAGEVQETQYF
CDR3nt: TGTGCCAGCAGTGTACTAGCGGGAGAAGTCCAAGAGACCCAGTACTTC

v_gene: TRBV28
j_gene: TRBJ2-3
d_gene: .
abundance: .
CDR3aa: CASNSTSTADTQYF
CDR3nt: TGTGCCAGCAACAGTACTAGCACCGCAGATACGCAGTATTTT

v_gene: TRBV4-1
j_gene: TRBJ2-5
d_gene: TRBD2
abundance: few
CDR3aa: CASSQGGMASGPQETQYF
CDR3nt: TGCGCCAGCAGCCAAGGGGGAATGGCTAGCGGGCCACAAGAGACCCAGTACTTC

v_gene: TRBV15
j_gene: TRBJ2-7
d_gene: TRBD2
abundance: many
CDR3aa: CATSRGTRVDEQYF
CDR3nt: TGTGCCACCAGCAGAGGGACTAGGGTCGACGAGCAGTACTTC

v_gene: TRBV27
j_gene: TRBJ1-5
d_gene: .
abundance: .
CDR3aa: CASSLLGSDQPQHF
CDR3nt: TGTGCCAGCAGTTTATTGGGTTCTGATCAGCCCCAGCATTTT

v_gene: TRBV15
j_gene: TRBJ1-2
d_gene: .
abundance: .
CDR3aa: CATSREAGLNYGYTF
CDR3nt: TGTGCCACCAGCAGAGAGGCCGGACTAAACTATGGCTACACCTTC

v_gene: TRBV12-3/TRBV12-4
j_gene: TRBJ1-1
d_gene: .
abundance: .
CDR3aa: CASSDPQGMNTEAFF
CDR3nt: TGTGCCAGCAGTGACCCACAGGGTATGAACACTGAAGCTTTCTTT

v_gene: TRBV12-3/TRBV12-4
j_gene: TRBJ1-5
d_gene: TRBD1
abundance: .
CDR3aa: CASSLTTGQDQPQHF
CDR3nt: TGTGCCAGCTCATTAACGACAGGGCAAGACCAGCCCCAGCATTTT

v_gene: TRBV29-1
j_gene: TRBJ2-2
d_gene: .
abundance: .
CDR3aa: CSAGTSTGELFF
CDR3nt: TGCAGCGCCGGGACATCCACCGGGGAGCTGTTTTTT

v_gene: TRBV28
j_gene: TRBJ2-2
d_gene: TRBD1
abundance: .
CDR3aa: CASSKAGTGGTGELFF
CDR3nt: TGTGCCAGCAGCAAGGCCGGGACAGGGGGCACCGGGGAGCTGTTTTTT

v_gene: TRBV6-1
j_gene: TRBJ1-2
d_gene: TRBD1
abundance: many
CDR3aa: CASSAGTGGFYGYTF
CDR3nt: TGTGCCAGCAGCGCCGGGACAGGAGGGTTCTATGGCTACACCTTC

v_gene: TRBV5-4
j_gene: TRBJ1-1
d_gene: .
abundance: few
CDR3aa: CASSAPRAEAFF
CDR3nt: TGTGCCAGCAGCGCCCCACGGGCGGAAGCTTTCTTT

v_gene: TRBV29-1
j_gene: TRBJ2-7
d_gene: .
abundance: many
CDR3aa: CSVVPPYEQYF
CDR3nt: TGCAGCGTTGTTCCACCTTACGAGCAGTACTTC

v_gene: TRBV20-1
j_gene: TRBJ2-7
d_gene: TRBD2
abundance: .
CDR3aa: CSTSSLLPLAAHRVQYF
CDR3nt: TGCAGTACTAGTTCCCTCTTACCGCTAGCGGCCCATAGGGTGCAGTACTTC

v_gene: TRBV5-1
j_gene: TRBJ2-4
d_gene: TRBD1
abundance: many
CDR3aa: CASSPRTGRNIQYF
CDR3nt: TGCGCCAGCAGCCCCAGGACAGGGAGAAACATTCAGTACTTC

v_gene: TRBV20-1
j_gene: TRBJ1-2
d_gene: TRBD1
abundance: many
CDR3aa: CSAHSGGLGGYTF
CDR3nt: TGCAGTGCTCACTCAGGGGGGCTCGGTGGCTACACCTTC

v_gene: TRBV5-1
j_gene: TRBJ2-7
d_gene: .
abundance: many
CDR3aa: CASSSPFVSGADYEQYF
CDR3nt: TGCGCCAGCAGCTCACCATTCGTTAGCGGAGCGGACTACGAGCAGTACTTC

v_gene: TRBV2
j_gene: TRBJ2-7
d_gene: TRBD2
abundance: .
CDR3aa: CASRWGGSYEQYF
CDR3nt: TGTGCCAGCAGATGGGGGGGGTCCTACGAGCAGTACTTC

v_gene: TRBV6-6
j_gene: TRBJ2-5
d_gene: TRBD1
abundance: few
CDR3aa: CASSYGQGTAQETQYF
CDR3nt: TGTGCCAGCAGTTACGGACAGGGAACGGCCCAAGAGACCCAGTACTTC

v_gene: TRBV5-1
j_gene: TRBJ2-1
d_gene: TRBD2
abundance: .
CDR3aa: CASSLRAPGGNEQFF
CDR3nt: TGCGCCAGCAGCTTGAGGGCACCCGGGGGGAATGAGCAGTTCTTC

v_gene: TRBV29-1
j_gene: TRBJ1-2
d_gene: TRBD1
abundance: few
CDR3aa: CSVEPRDRGPHGYTF
CDR3nt: TGCAGCGTTGAACCGAGGGACAGGGGTCCTCATGGCTACACCTTC

v_gene: TRBV5-1
j_gene: TRBJ2-5
d_gene: TRBD2
abundance: .
CDR3aa: CASSSSGGSLETQYF
CDR3nt: TGCGCCAGCAGCTCTAGCGGGGGGTCCCTGGAGACCCAGTACTTC

v_gene: TRBV18
j_gene: TRBJ2-7
d_gene: .
abundance: many
CDR3aa: CASSPTGPYEQYF
CDR3nt: TGTGCCAGCTCACCAACAGGACCGTACGAGCAGTACTTC

v_gene: TRBV5-1
j_gene: TRBJ2-3
d_gene: .
abundance: many
CDR3aa: CASSLGLETDTQYF
CDR3nt: TGCGCCAGCAGCTTGGGACTAGAAACAGATACGCAGTATTTT

v_gene: TRBV5-1
j_gene: TRBJ2-2
d_gene: .
abundance: few
CDR3aa: CASSLGGFDGELFF
CDR3nt: TGCGCCAGCAGCCTAGGAGGGTTTGACGGGGAGCTGTTTTTT

v_gene: TRBV28
j_gene: TRBJ1-2
d_gene: .
abundance: many
CDR3aa: CASSFWGSGYTF
CDR3nt: TGTGCCAGCAGTTTCTGGGGGAGTGGCTACACCTTC

v_gene: TRBV5-1
j_gene: TRBJ2-1
d_gene: .
abundance: .
CDR3aa: CASSLARTGNEQFF
CDR3nt: TGCGCCAGCAGCTTGGCCCGAACAGGGAATGAGCAGTTCTTC

v_gene: TRBV5-1
j_gene: TRBJ2-3
d_gene: TRBD1
abundance: .
CDR3aa: CASSIQGARSTGTQYF
CDR3nt: TGCGCCAGCAGCATACAGGGGGCGAGAAGCACAGGTACGCAGTATTTT

v_gene: TRBV7-3
j_gene: TRBJ1-6
d_gene: .
abundance: many
CDR3aa: CASSLTGNLANSPLHF
CDR3nt: TGTGCCAGCAGCTTAACGGGCAATTTAGCGAATTCACCCCTCCACTTT

v_gene: TRBV6-5
j_gene: TRBJ2-3
d_gene: .
abundance: many
CDR3aa: CASSYGAPSTDTQYF
CDR3nt: TGTGCCAGCAGTTACGGCGCCCCTAGCACAGATACGCAGTATTTT

v_gene: TRBV2
j_gene: TRBJ1-5
d_gene: .
abundance: .
CDR3aa: CASSGQNQPQHF
CDR3nt: TGTGCCAGCAGTGGACAGAATCAGCCCCAGCATTTT